This T cell receptor (beta chain) was sequenced during a study of T cells after yellow fever vaccination (dated by TCRdb to the late 2010s). Concerning the study at large: The SMART-Seq v4 Ultra Low Input RNA kit was used to prepare libraries from fractions with low cell numbers. Two healthy male donors, one aged 18 to 30 and one aged 30 to 39 years, were included in the cohort. Blood samples were taken at several timepoints before and after primary and secondary immunization, and bulk PBMC replicates and cell subsets were isolated. To follow T-cell clones before and after primary and booster YFV17D yellow fever vaccination, bulk TCR alpha and beta repertoires were sequenced over time.

Trimming at the junction amounts to 0 bases on V and 5 bases on J, and the germline ends lie 20 bases apart. The CDR3 has 17 amino acids, counting the end cysteine and phenylalanine. Only the CDR3 DNA stays, 51 bases, in frame from base 1. In the germline V gene, CDR1 corresponds to LGHNA and CDR2 to YSLEER. The treatment or condition tag for this specimen amounts to: live attenuated yellow fever vaccine strain. At each blood-draw timepoint, two biological replicates of bulk PBMCs were collected. A standard Ficoll-Paque protocol was used to isolate PBMCs from peripheral blood. RNA was extracted with TriZol from bulk PBMCs, CD4 and CD8 fractions, and dextramer-positive and dextramer-negative fractions. As regards this clonotype: The antigen this receptor binds is unknown. No much larger clone exists at a distance of one base, and base qualities are not known.

TCR cDNA was synthesized by 5'RACE template switching, which introduced a universal primer site and unique molecular identifiers. cDNA synthesis was primed from both the TCR alpha and TCR beta constant segments. Library amplification used two PCR steps, and the second PCR step added sample barcodes and sequencing adapters. Libraries were sequenced on Illumina HiSeq 2500 (2x100 bp) or NovaSeq (2x150 bp). In the original analysis: Demultiplexing of reads and collapsing into UMI consensus sequences were performed with MIGEC, and V(D)J alignment was carried out with MiXCR. Vaccine-responding clonotypes were defined with edgeR using replicate PBMC samples, requiring FDR below 0.01 and a log2 fold change above 5 up to day 15. Each bulk clonotype was labeled CD4 or CD8 based on which sequenced repertoire, CD4 or CD8, contained the clonotype at higher abundance. Using fastp at Q25 and MiXCR, TCRdb reprocessed the public reads and kept productive beta chains. Rows are unified per CDR3 protein, each entry keeping the most common DNA and genes. TCRdb, not the authors, supplied the V and J calls. The table for this sample lists hundreds of thousands of distinct CDR3 sequences; over 9% of them were counted only once. About 15% of the sample comes from the top ten.

What the authors observed across the whole study: Most clones expanded after primary vaccination were re-detected after the booster (96% of CD4 and about 88% of CD8), suggesting broad memory maintenance. A small fraction of clonotypes showed up in both the CD4 and CD8 compartments, probably as a result of convergent recombination. Compared with the primary T-cell response, the secondary T-cell response was faster but weaker, reaching its peak on day 5 rather than on day 15. Because abundant contaminating clonotypes from the bulk population could be contained in FACS-sorted repertoires, computational filtering was required. Because only a couple of donors were included in the study, the extent to which the findings can be generalized is limited.

The material was PBMCs, obtained on the day of the yellow fever booster vaccination. This TCR was recovered from a man aged 25-45 years who received the YFV17D yellow fever vaccine. The chain couples TRBV4-3 to TRBJ2-7, with TRBD2 tentatively as D gene (6 bases match). DNA sequence: TGCGCCAGCAGCCAAGATTTGGGGGAGGCAGGGCGGAACGAGCAGTACTTC. It translates as CASSQDLGEAGRNEQYF.